This is a list of T cell receptor beta chains from one sample in a study of T cell repertoires in cytomegalovirus infection. One entry per CDR3 protein, called by TCRdb with MiXCR from the reads. This sample yields around 530,000 distinct CDR3 sequences, of which less than 30% are seen a single time; around 14% belongs to the top ten. Material for sequencing was PBMCs. The receptors were gathered from a human donor in good health (CMV status not recorded). Some clones in this sample may be carry-over from other donors' samples. CDR3s include the opening cysteine and the closing phenylalanine or tryptophan. The D gene is left open where the match is weak. Some rows mark clone size as missing; the rest say once, few, many or name a class of expanded clone.

V gene	D gene	clone size	J gene	CDR3 protein	CDR3 DNA
TRBV27	-	-	TRBJ2-5	CASSCYLSRQETQYF	TGTGCCAGCAGTTGCTATCTCTCCCGCCAAGAGACCCAGTACTTC
TRBV24-1	-	-	TRBJ2-1	CATSRSGRENNEQFF	TGTGCCACCTCGAGATCGGGGCGGGAAAACAATGAGCAGTTCTTC
TRBV24-1	-	-	TRBJ2-2	CATGDQLNTGELFF	TGTGCCACCGGAGACCAACTGAACACCGGGGAGCTGTTTTTT
TRBV14	-	-	TRBJ2-5	CASSRRDSGLETQYF	TGTGCCAGCAGCCGTCGGGACTCCGGGTTGGAGACCCAGTACTTC
TRBV5-4	TRBD1	few	TRBJ1-1	CASSQTGVLGAFF	TGTGCCAGCAGCCAGACAGGGGTTCTCGGAGCTTTCTTT
TRBV12-3/TRBV12-4	TRBD1	few	TRBJ1-2	CASSPGTGTGYTF	TGTGCCAGCAGTCCCGGGACAGGGACTGGCTACACCTTC
TRBV6-2/TRBV6-3	TRBD2	-	TRBJ2-3	CASSPGAGVSTDTQYF	TGTGCCAGCAGCCCAGGAGCGGGAGTGTCCACAGATACGCAGTATTTT
TRBV28	-	-	TRBJ1-1	CATTGSLNTEAFF	TGTGCCACAACCGGGTCCTTAAACACTGAAGCTTTCTTT
TRBV9	TRBD1	-	TRBJ2-1	CASSERDRGPSYNEQFF	TGTGCCAGCAGCGAGAGAGACAGGGGACCCTCCTACAATGAGCAGTTCTTC
TRBV28	-	many	TRBJ2-7	CASSLARTVKVTYEQYF	TGTGCCAGCAGTTTAGCCCGGACAGTAAAAGTTACCTACGAGCAGTACTTC
TRBV11-1	TRBD1	few	TRBJ1-1	CASRSRTGTGSTEAFF	TGTGCCAGCAGGTCCCGGACCGGGACAGGGTCCACTGAAGCTTTCTTT
TRBV7-8	TRBD2	many	TRBJ2-2	CASSYRLAGTGELFF	TGTGCCAGCAGCTACCGACTAGCGGGAACCGGGGAGCTGTTTTTT
TRBV7-2	TRBD1	-	TRBJ1-2	CASSLARGTALSYGYTF	TGTGCCAGCAGCTTAGCGCGAGGGACAGCTTTGAGCTATGGCTACACCTTC
TRBV6-1	-	-	TRBJ2-5	CASSEWGHTVQETQYF	TGTGCCAGCAGTGAATGGGGGCACACCGTACAAGAGACCCAGTACTTC
TRBV29-1	TRBD1	few	TRBJ2-5	CSVAIGTGKETQYF	TGCAGCGTAGCGATCGGGACAGGGAAAGAGACCCAGTACTTC
TRBV29-1	TRBD1	-	TRBJ2-5	CSVGGTGGQETQYF	TGCAGCGTTGGAGGGACAGGGGGCCAAGAGACCCAGTACTTC
TRBV4-3	-	few	TRBJ1-2	CASSQDTASYGYTF	TGCGCCAGCAGCCAAGATACGGCGAGCTATGGCTACACCTTC
TRBV18	TRBD1	-	TRBJ1-1	CASSATGTPEAFF	TGTGCCAGCTCAGCGACAGGGACCCCTGAAGCTTTCTTT
TRBV6-5	TRBD1	few	TRBJ1-1	CASRGTGTNTEAFF	TGTGCCAGCAGGGGGACAGGGACGAACACTGAAGCTTTCTTT
TRBV12-3/TRBV12-4	-	-	TRBJ2-3	CASKVGGSSTDTQYF	TGTGCCAGCAAGGTCGGCGGTTCTAGCACAGATACGCAGTATTTT
TRBV7-9	-	many	TRBJ2-3	CASSFYGTDTQYF	TGTGCCAGCAGCTTCTACGGGACAGATACGCAGTATTTT
TRBV28	-	once	TRBJ2-1	CASRTSGGSSEQFF	TGTGCCAGCAGAACCTCGGGCGGGTCAAGTGAGCAGTTCTTC
TRBV7-9	TRBD2	-	TRBJ2-7	CASSYGLAGYSRGEQYF	TGTGCCAGCAGCTACGGACTAGCGGGATACTCTCGAGGCGAGCAGTACTTC
TRBV7-4	-	few	TRBJ2-1	CASSKPGYDKGEQFF	TGTGCCAGCAGCAAACCGGGATACGACAAGGGTGAGCAGTTCTTC
TRBV7-2	TRBD2	-	TRBJ2-1	CASMKGLAENNEQFF	TGTGCCAGCATGAAGGGACTAGCGGAAAACAATGAGCAGTTCTTC
TRBV12-3/TRBV12-4	TRBD1	-	TRBJ2-7	CASGSTGGSYEQYF	TGTGCCAGCGGCTCTACAGGGGGCTCCTACGAGCAGTACTTC
TRBV12-3/TRBV12-4	-	-	TRBJ1-5	CASSFGGEDQPQHF	TGTGCCAGCAGTTTCGGGGGAGAAGATCAGCCCCAGCATTTT
TRBV4-3	-	many	TRBJ2-6	CASSQGTPGANVLTF	TGCGCCAGCAGCCAAGGGACTCCTGGGGCCAACGTCCTGACTTTC
TRBV24-1	-	many	TRBJ2-1	CATSLYNEQFF	TGTGCCACCTCGCTCTACAATGAGCAGTTCTTC
TRBV7-2	-	few	TRBJ1-5	CASSLVAVAGNQPQHF	TGTGCCAGCAGCTTAGTGGCAGTCGCAGGCAATCAGCCCCAGCATTTT
TRBV7-2	-	-	TRBJ1-5	CASSLQGNSNQPQHF	TGTGCCAGCAGCTTACAGGGGAATAGTAATCAGCCCCAGCATTTT
TRBV30	-	once	TRBJ2-1	CAWSAHTSWFF	TGTGCCTGGAGTGCACATACTAGTTGGTTCTTC
TRBV6-1	TRBD1	once	TRBJ2-5	CASSQGQGTGETQYF	TGTGCCAGCAGTCAAGGACAGGGAACAGGGGAGACCCAGTACTTC
TRBV28	-	few	TRBJ2-7	CASSPSRYEQYF	TGTGCCAGCAGCCCGTCCCGCTACGAGCAGTACTTC
TRBV7-9	-	-	TRBJ1-5	CASSPERSNQPQHF	TGTGCCAGCAGCCCAGAGCGAAGCAATCAGCCCCAGCATTTT
TRBV7-6	-	-	TRBJ1-1	CASSLASGSNTEAFF	TGTGCCAGCAGCTTAGCGTCAGGCAGTAACACTGAAGCTTTCTTT
TRBV6-8	TRBD2	few	TRBJ2-3	CASSLTPVLAGGSTDTQYF	TGTGCCAGCAGCCTTACCCCGGTACTAGCGGGAGGAAGCACAGATACGCAGTATTTT
TRBV19	-	-	TRBJ1-2	CASIRDSYGTNYGYTF	TGTGCCAGTATCCGGGATTCTTACGGGACCAACTATGGCTACACCTTC
TRBV11-3	-	-	TRBJ2-4	CASSLDRGRVEMDIQYF	TGTGCCAGCAGCTTAGATCGGGGCAGGGTCGAGATGGACATTCAGTACTTC
TRBV7-3	TRBD2	-	TRBJ2-1	CASSLTSSGSLNEQFF	TGTGCCAGCAGCTTAACATCTAGCGGGAGTTTGAATGAGCAGTTCTTC
TRBV7-2	-	many	TRBJ2-7	CASSLVGAREQYF	TGTGCCAGCAGCTTAGTTGGGGCGCGGGAGCAGTACTTC
TRBV27	-	few	TRBJ2-5	CASSLLVGETQYF	TGTGCCAGCAGTTTATTAGTGGGGGAGACCCAGTACTTC
TRBV7-2	TRBD1	few	TRBJ2-7	CASSRDRGFEQYF	TGTGCCAGCAGCAGGGACAGGGGCTTCGAGCAGTACTTC
TRBV7-9	-	few	TRBJ2-3	CASSWSTSSDTQYF	TGTGCCAGCAGCTGGTCGACTAGTTCAGATACGCAGTATTTT
TRBV11-2	-	-	TRBJ2-1	CASSLGGGHHEQFF	TGTGCCAGCAGCTTAGGTGGAGGACACCATGAGCAGTTCTTC
TRBV7-2	TRBD1	many	TRBJ1-5	CASSSRTGVTGQPQHF	TGTGCCAGCAGCTCACGGACAGGAGTGACTGGTCAGCCCCAGCATTTT
TRBV19	-	-	TRBJ1-6	CASSIDQAKNSPLHF	TGTGCCAGTAGTATAGATCAAGCCAAGAATTCACCCCTCCACTTT
TRBV7-6	TRBD2	few	TRBJ2-1	CASSLAAGDPSNEQFF	TGTGCCAGCAGCTTAGCGGCGGGAGATCCTTCGAATGAGCAGTTCTTC
TRBV20-1	TRBD2	-	TRBJ2-3	CSARDQSGGDTQYF	TGCAGTGCTAGAGATCAGTCGGGGGGAGATACGCAGTATTTT